One sample yielded the 19 T cell receptor beta chains listed below, sequenced in a study of PD-1 blockade in mismatch repair-deficient tumors. Assay used: immunoSEQ multiplex PCR; TCRdb lists only in-frame clones, some missing. The data show roughly 49,000 clones, with around 77% seen just once and less than 3.5% held by the top ten. The sample here was PBMCs, taken before pembrolizumab treatment. These receptor sequences come from an adult with mismatch repair-deficient cancer.

This clone was counted between two and nine times. The chain combines TRBV7-9 with TRBJ2-1, with D unclear. The CDR3 extends over 11 amino acids. V lost 5 bases, J lost 7 bases, and 6 bases lay in between. The V gene's germline CDR1 is SEHNR and CDR2 FQNEAQ (reference sequence). CDR3 residues: CASSGLNEQFF. CDR3 DNA: TGTGCCAGCAGCGGTCTAAATGAGCAGTTCTTC.

The V gene is TRBV5-5, the J gene TRBJ1-5; 7 bases line up with TRBD1. In germline, CDR1 is SGHKS, CDR2 YYEKEE (reference sequence). The V and J ends lost 4 bases and 4 bases, in that order; junction bases with no gene match: 8. This CDR3 comprises 15 residues. The CDR3 DNA reads TGTGCCAGCAGCGAGTATTTACAGGGGAATCAGCCCCAGCATTTT. Its translation: CASSEYLQGNQPQHF.

V usage is TRBV15 and J usage is TRBJ2-5; possible D gene TRBD1, 5 bases. Trimming removed 0 bases at V and 4 bases at J, with 15 bases between. The germline V gene has CDR1 LNHNV and CDR2 YYDKDF (reference sequence). This CDR3 has 16 residues. In DNA form, the CDR3 reads TGTGCCACCAGCAGAGATAGTCAGGGATTTCTAGAGACCCAGTACTTC. Its translation: CATSRDSQGFLETQYF.

V and J are TRBV5-6 and TRBJ2-5; D could derive from TRBD1 or TRBD2 (5 bases each). CDR1 and CDR2 (germline): SGHDT, YYEEEE. There are 14 residues in the CDR3. V was shortened by 1 base and J by 5 bases, with 12 bases between the two germline ends. This CDR3 reads CASSLLGDWETQYF. Written as DNA, the CDR3 is TGTGCCAGCAGCTTGCTGGGGGATTGGGAGACCCAGTACTTC.

The V gene is TRBV5-1, the J gene TRBJ1-3; 10 nucleotides agree with TRBD1. J was trimmed by 0 bases and V by 5 bases; bases with no gene match: 8. CDR3 length: 17 amino acids. Germline V gene lookup returns CDR1 SGHRS and CDR2 YFSETQ. CDR3: CASSSGTGVLSGNTIYF. The DNA for the CDR3 is TGCGCCAGCAGTTCCGGGACAGGGGTCCTCTCTGGAAACACCATATATTTT.

The chain recombines TRBV19 with TRBJ1-4; the match to TRBD1 covers 11 bases. The CDR3 runs to 12 residues. Trimming removed 10 bases from V and 6 bases from J; junction bases left unmatched: 1. Germline V gene sequence: CDR1 LNHDA, CDR2 SQIVND (reference sequence). The CDR3 nucleotides read TGTGCCACGGGACAGGGGGATGAAAAACTGTTTTTT. It codes for CATGQGDEKLFF. The full variable domain, with the rest looked up from reference TRBV19 and TRBJ1-4, is DGGITQSPKYLFRKEGQNVTLSCEQNLNHDAMYWYRQDPGQGLRLIYYSQIVNDFQKGDIAEGYSVSREKKESFPLTVTSAQKNPTAFYLCATGQGDEKLFFGSGTQLSVL.

The rearrangement links TRBV5-4 to TRBJ1-2, with a weak D call TRBD1 (6 bases). The V end lost 1 base, the J end lost 3 bases, and 13 bases lay between the germline ends. The germline V gene has CDR1 SGHNT and CDR2 YYREEE (reference sequence). The CDR3 has 15 amino acids. The chain's CDR3 is CASSLNPAGDYGYTF. CDR3 bases: TGTGCCAGCAGCTTGAACCCGGCAGGGGACTATGGCTACACCTTC. The whole variable domain, remainder taken from reference TRBV5-4 and TRBJ1-2, is ETGVTQSPTHLIKTRGQQVTLRCSSQSGHNTVSWYQQALGQGPQFIFQYYREEENGRGNFPPRFSGLQFPNYSSELNVNALELDDSALYLCASSLNPAGDYGYTFGSGTRLTVV.

This chain connects TRBV9 to TRBJ2-7; TRBD1 might be the D (6 bases). The CDR3 loop spans 15 amino acids. V lost 0 bases, J lost 2 bases, and 12 bases lay in between. Germline lookup yields CDR1 SGDLS and CDR2 YYNGEE. As DNA, the CDR3 is TGTGCCAGCAGCGTAGCAACAGGGAATACCTACGAGCAGTACTTC. Translation: CASSVATGNTYEQYF.

The J gene is TRBJ1-1, the V gene TRBV5-4, with unresolved D. This CDR3 has 14 amino acids. The V end lost 4 bases, the J end lost 7 bases, and 17 bases lay between the germline ends. In germline, CDR1 is SGHNT, CDR2 YYREEE (reference sequence). CDR3 DNA: TGTGCCAGCAGCATACAAAGGACCTGGAGTGAAGCTTTCTTT. Its translation is CASSIQRTWSEAFF.

This chain uses TRBV7-2 with TRBJ2-1; maybe TRBD2 (7 bases). V was trimmed by 2 bases and J by 6 bases, leaving 14 bases between them. The CDR3 sequence is 15 residues long. CDR1 is SGHTA and CDR2 is FQGNSA in the germline V gene. CDR3 sequence reads: CASSLPRRGANEQFF. The CDR3, as DNA: TGTGCCAGCAGCTTACCCCGCCGGGGGGCCAATGAGCAGTTCTTC.

The chain is built from TRBV11-3 and TRBJ2-3; TRBD1 is a possible D gene (6 bases). This CDR3 is built from 15 residues. Trimming cost V 2 bases and J 3 bases, with 12 bases left between them. Germline CDR1 SGHNT, CDR2 YENEEA. CDR3 nucleotide sequence: TGTGCCAGCAGCTTATTCAGGGGAACGACAGATACGCAGTATTTT. Translating it yields CASSLFRGTTDTQYF.

The genes are TRBV25-1 and TRBJ2-3; D might be TRBD2 (5 bases). The length of the CDR3 is 12 residues. Per germline, CDR1 MGHDK and CDR2 SYGVNS. The V end lost 10 bases, the J end lost 6 bases, and 14 bases lay between the germline ends. CDR3 in DNA: TGTGCCACCGAACCCCCGGGGGATACGCAGTATTTT. Translated: CATEPPGDTQYF.

The CDR3 loop reads CASSWDDTQYF. CDR3 bases: TGTGCCAGCAGCTGGGACGATACGCAGTATTTT. The chain carries TRBV5-6 and TRBJ2-3; D is perhaps TRBD1 or TRBD2 (5 bases each). The CDR3 spans 11 residues. CDR1 and CDR2 (germline): SGHDT, YYEEEE. V lost 3 bases and J lost 6, with 5 bases in between.

This chain connects TRBV7-9 to TRBJ2-7, with D unclear. This CDR3 contains 12 residues. Trimming cost V 5 bases and J 5 bases, with 10 bases left between them. Germline loops: CDR1 SEHNR, CDR2 FQNEAQ (reference sequence). For the CDR3, the DNA is TGTGCCAGCAGCAGGGTCCTCGACGAGCAGTACTTC. Amino acids: CASSRVLDEQYF. The full variable domain, completed using reference TRBV7-9 and TRBJ2-7, is DTGVSQNPRHKITKRGQNVTFRCDPISEHNRLYWYRQTLGQGPEFLTYFQNEAQLEKSRLLSDRFSAERPKGSFSTLEIQRTEQGDSAMYLCASSRVLDEQYFGPGTRLTVT.

The chain carries TRBV7-2 and TRBJ2-7; a possible D gene is TRBD2 (5 bases). Germline V gene sequence: CDR1 SGHTA, CDR2 FQGNSA. Trimming left V 7 bases short and J 0 bases short, with 16 bases between. This CDR3 has 15 amino acids. The CDR3 is CASTLRAGNSYEQYF. CDR3 sequence (DNA): TGTGCCAGCACCCTTAGGGCGGGTAACTCCTACGAGCAGTACTTC.

The J gene is TRBJ2-2, the V gene TRBV9; perhaps TRBD1 as D (5 bases). V was clipped by 3 bases and J by 3 bases, with 9 bases between them. The CDR3 totals 14 residues. Germline CDR1 SGDLS, CDR2 YYNGEE. The CDR3 loop reads CASSGSGYTGELFF. As DNA, the CDR3 is TGTGCCAGCAGCGGGTCAGGGTACACCGGGGAGCTGTTTTTT.

This sequence joins TRBV27 and TRBJ1-3; D is unresolved. The germline CDR1 and CDR2 sequences are MNHEY and SMNVEV (reference sequence). CDR3 length equals 14 residues. Trimming cost V 1 base and J 0 bases, with 4 bases left between them. The CDR3 loop reads CASSLLGSGNTIYF. The CDR3 nucleotides read TGTGCCAGCAGTTTATTGGGCTCTGGAAACACCATATATTTT.

The gene calls are TRBV27 and TRBJ2-3, with a tentative D call TRBD2 (5 bases). The CDR3 runs 13 residues. CDR1 and CDR2 (germline): MNHEY, SMNVEV (reference sequence). With 9 bases removed from V and 4 bases from J, the gap between germline ends came to 14 bases. The CDR3: CASTRAHPDTQYF. The CDR3 DNA follows: TGTGCCAGTACTAGAGCGCACCCAGATACGCAGTATTTT.

In this sample, this clone turned up many times. Other DNA sequences in the same sample also yield this CDR3. The chain uses TRBV19 and TRBJ2-6; D ambiguous. The length of the CDR3 is 15 residues. Germline lookup yields CDR1 LNHDA and CDR2 SQIVND (reference sequence). V was trimmed by 3 bases and J by 1 base, leaving 7 bases between them. The CDR3 DNA is TGTGCCAGTAGTATTACCGGGTCTGGGGCCAACGTCCTGACTTTC. The encoded protein is CASSITGSGANVLTF.